This TCR beta chain was profiled in a study of OX40 agonist ivuxolimab in advanced cancers. Background on the study: Patients in dose escalation had liver, melanoma, kidney or head and neck cancers.

Produced via immunoSEQ multiplex PCR; TCRdb's table is partial and in-frame only. The sample contains some 49,000 clones, approximately 81% of which appear only once. The study's findings and limits: Antigens targeted by the expanded peripheral T cells were not determined. Among the lowest peripheral clonal expansion occurred in 0.1-3.0 mg/kg partial responders. Researchers report that CD8+ T cells had, on average, more expanded clones than CD4+.

V lost 0 bases, J lost 4 bases, and 6 bases stayed unmatched. Germline CDR1 is SGHVS and CDR2 is FNYEAQ. This CDR3 is built from 16 residues. This clone has only one observation. No antigen is known for it. The genes are TRBV7-6 and TRBJ1-3; 7 bases agree with TRBD1. The source was CD4+ or CD8+ T cells sorted from blood, collected in a trial of the OX40 agonist ivuxolimab. This sequence was found in an adult with an advanced solid tumor such as melanoma, head and neck, liver or kidney cancer. CDR3 DNA: TGTGCCAGCAGCTTAGCAGTCAGGGGGGACGGAAACACCATATATTTT. This codes for CASSLAVRGDGNTIYF.